This passage covers 28 T cell receptor beta chains from one sample sequenced in a study of T-cell memory formation after mild COVID-19. TCRdb independently ran MiXCR on the 5' RACE reads; one entry per CDR3 protein. The data show more than 150,000 distinct CDR3 sequences, approximately 10% seen once. The specimen sequenced was PBMCs or a T cell subset sorted from them (not recorded which). These receptors were obtained from a young man who had mild COVID-19 (a few samples of this study predate the infection). Cell type and time point are not known.

A note on this clonotype: It may be a read error: a sequence one base away is much more abundant. The V gene is TRBV20-1, the J gene TRBJ2-7, with 12 bases matching TRBD2. V lost 7 bases and J lost 5; bases outside the gene matches: 6. Germline V gene lookup returns CDR1 DFQATT and CDR2 SNEGSKA (reference sequence). The CDR3 loop spans 13 amino acids. The CDR3 DNA reads as TGCAGTGAGGGTGCTAGCGGGAGGGACGAGCAGTACTTC. Encoded protein: CSEGASGRDEQYF.

This sequence joins TRBV5-1 and TRBJ2-4, with 15 bases lining up with TRBD2. V was clipped by 7 bases and J by 1 base; unmatched bases: 9. CDR3 size: 18 residues. The germline V gene encodes CDR1 SGHRS and CDR2 YFSETQ. CDR3 loop: CASHPGLAGGRAKNIQYF. DNA of the CDR3: TGCGCCAGCCACCCGGGACTAGCGGGGGGTCGGGCCAAAAACATTCAGTACTTC.

This clonotype was counted a few times. The junction departs from the called germline gene at one end, perhaps through a read error. The gene calls are TRBV30 and TRBJ2-1; 10 nucleotides line up with TRBD1. The CDR3 has 11 amino acids. Germline V CDR1 and CDR2: GTSNPN, SVGIG (reference sequence). The CDR3 sequence: CAWTGGNEQFF. In DNA form, the CDR3 reads TGTGCTTGGACAGGGGGCAATGAGCAGTTCTTC.

This clonotype was counted only a few times. V usage is TRBV6-5 and J usage is TRBJ2-5; the D is unclear. Trimming pared 4 bases from V and 2 bases from J, leaving 8 bases between. Germline loops: CDR1 MNHEY, CDR2 SVGAGI. The length of the CDR3 is 13 residues. CDR3 loop: CASSSRTQETQYF. The CDR3 coding sequence is TGTGCCAGCAGTTCGAGGACGCAAGAGACCCAGTACTTC.

The chain uses TRBV6-4 and TRBJ1-1, with no clear D. Germline lookup yields CDR1 MRHNA and CDR2 SNTAGT. Trimming stripped 2 bases from V and 4 bases from J, with 8 bases between. The length of the CDR3 is 13 residues. CDR3 residues: CASSDEGGTEAFF. The CDR3, as DNA: TGTGCCAGCAGTGACGAGGGTGGCACTGAAGCTTTCTTT.

The J gene is TRBJ2-7, the V gene TRBV7-7; a possible D gene is TRBD1 (6 bases). V gave up 4 bases and J gave up 0 bases, with 13 bases separating them. This CDR3 region has 15 residues. The germline V gene encodes CDR1 SSHAT and CDR2 FNYEAQ (reference sequence). As DNA, the CDR3 is TGTGCCAGCAGCTCGGGGACATCAGCCTCCTACGAGCAGTACTTC. Translated: CASSSGTSASYEQYF.

In its sample, this clonotype was seen a few times. The V gene is TRBV9, the J gene TRBJ1-1; D remains ambiguous. V gave up 0 bases and J gave up 3 bases, with 6 bases separating them. This CDR3 contains 13 residues. CDR1 is SGDLS, CDR2 YYNGEE, per germline. The CDR3 bases are TGTGCCAGCAGCGTAGCGGTGGACACTGAAGCTTTCTTT. Translating it yields CASSVAVDTEAFF.

The genes are TRBV6-2 or TRBV6-3 and TRBJ2-5; D call uncertain. Germline V gene sequence: CDR1 MNHEY, CDR2 SVGEGT. This CDR3 is 13 amino acids long. Trimming pared 2 bases from V and 5 bases from J, leaving 9 bases between. DNA of the CDR3: TGTGCCAGCAGTTACATTCCCAGGGAGACCCAGTACTTC. It translates to CASSYIPRETQYF.

This clonotype was observed a few times. V is TRBV7-9 and J is TRBJ1-6; no firm D call. CDR1 and CDR2 (germline): SEHNR, FQNEAQ (reference sequence). The V end was cut by 1 base, the J end by 5 bases, with 6 bases between. The CDR3 totals 14 residues. The DNA for the CDR3 is TGTGCCAGCAGCTTAGGGAACGATAATTCACCCCTCCACTTT. Amino acids: CASSLGNDNSPLHF.

This clonotype was recorded a few times. CDR3 loop: CASSPGLSDEQYF. The DNA of the CDR3 is TGTGCCAGCTCACCAGGGTTGAGCGACGAGCAGTACTTC. V and J are TRBV18 and TRBJ2-7; D is ambiguous. The CDR3 is made up of 13 amino acids. The germline V gene encodes CDR1 KGHSH and CDR2 LQKENI. V was cut by 2 bases and J by 5 bases, with 10 bases left in between.

This clonotype was counted a few times. The chain employs TRBV20-1 and TRBJ2-4; 8 bases align to TRBD1. CDR1 and CDR2 (germline): DFQATT, SNEGSKA (reference sequence). J lost 0 bases, V lost 2 bases, and 15 bases had no gene match. CDR3 size: 19 residues. CDR3 bases: TGCAGTGCTAGACGGTTCGTGACAGGGGTGATTCTAGCCAAAAACATTCAGTACTTC. This translates into CSARRFVTGVILAKNIQYF.

The sample holds a few counts of this clonotype. DNA for the CDR3: TGTGCCAGCAACCGACAGGGGCCCTATAATTCACCCCTCCACTTT. Protein product: CASNRQGPYNSPLHF. J is TRBJ1-6 and V is TRBV7-2; 8 nucleotides align to TRBD1. Germline CDR1 reads SGHTA; CDR2 reads FQGNSA. The CDR3 extends over 15 amino acids. The J segment lost 2 bases and the V segment lost 7 bases, leaving 4 bases of the junction unmatched.

This clonotype was observed a handful of times. The chain uses TRBV20-1 and TRBJ2-7; D perhaps matches TRBD1 (7 bases). CDR1 is DFQATT and CDR2 is SNEGSKA in the germline V gene (reference sequence). Trimming left V 5 bases short and J 5 bases short, with 16 bases between. The CDR3 is 13 residues long. CDR3 sequence reads: CSAPRPGGHEQYV. The CDR3, as DNA: TGCAGTGCTCCCCGGCCAGGGGGGCACGAGCAGTACGTC.

This clonotype was recorded at least ten times. For the CDR3, the DNA is TGCGCCAGCAGCTCGGGACAGGGAGTCACCGGGGAGCTGTTTTTT. Protein product: CASSSGQGVTGELFF. The gene calls are TRBV5-1 and TRBJ2-2, with 9 nucleotides matching TRBD1. Trimming removed 3 bases from V and 4 bases from J; junction bases left unmatched: 4. The CDR3 totals 15 residues. Germline lookup yields CDR1 SGHRS and CDR2 YFSETQ.

The gene calls are TRBV6-2 or TRBV6-3 and TRBJ2-3; D gene ambiguous. The CDR3 spans 16 residues. V was clipped by 3 bases and J by 1 base, with 14 bases between them. Germline values: CDR1 MNHEY, CDR2 SVGEGT. CDR3 region: CASSYRLGIRTDTQYF. Here the CDR3 DNA reads TGTGCCAGCAGTTATCGCCTAGGGATACGCACAGATACGCAGTATTTT.

The CDR3 coding sequence is TGCGCCAGCAGCCAAGCACATAACAGGGGGCGCGGAGATACGCAGTATTTT. Translation: CASSQAHNRGRGDTQYF. This chain joins TRBV4-3 and TRBJ2-3, with TRBD1 matching over 9 bases. In germline, CDR1 is LGHNA, CDR2 YSLEER. The CDR3 is 17 residues long. After removal of 1 base from V and 5 bases from J, the junction contained 10 bases not matched to a gene.

This clonotype was detected ten times or more. This chain uses TRBV4-3 with TRBJ1-3, with no clear D. Per germline, CDR1 LGHNA and CDR2 YSLEER. This CDR3 region has 18 residues. The ends were cut back, 4 bases at V and 7 bases at J, with 26 bases in the middle. The CDR3 DNA reads as TGCGCCAGCAGCCCCACCGCGTTACAGCTGGGGAGGCGGAACACCATATATTTT. Its translation: CASSPTALQLGRRNTIYF.

The V gene is TRBV6-2 or TRBV6-3, the J gene TRBJ2-3; D unclear. This CDR3 is 11 amino acids long. Trimming took 2 bases from V and 6 from J, leaving 3 bases between them. Germline assignment: CDR1 MNHEY and CDR2 SVGEGT. The CDR3 DNA reads TGTGCCAGCAGTTACCCGGATACGCAGTATTTT. Translation: CASSYPDTQYF.

V is TRBV6-2 or TRBV6-3 and J is TRBJ1-5; 9 bases match TRBD1. From germline, CDR1 is MNHEY and CDR2 SVGEGT. V trimming: 3 bases; J trimming: 4 bases; junction bases outside the gene matches: 4. The CDR3 runs 15 residues. The CDR3 DNA reads TGTGCCAGCAGTTATATACAGGGGGCGAATCAGCCCCAGCATTTT. It translates to CASSYIQGANQPQHF.

CDR3 sequence: CASSRDPFYGYTF. The CDR3 DNA sequence: TGTGCCAGCAGCAGGGACCCCTTCTATGGCTACACCTTC. V is TRBV5-5 and J is TRBJ1-2, with D possibly TRBD1 on 5 matching bases. CDR3 size: 13 residues. Germline V gene data show CDR1 as SGHKS and CDR2 as YYEKEE (reference sequence). V lost 4 bases, J lost 4 bases, and 11 bases lay in between.

This clonotype was detected a few times. This sequence joins TRBV5-1 and TRBJ2-1; tentative D call: TRBD1 (5 bases). The CDR3 spans 14 residues. Germline V lookup: CDR1 SGHRS, CDR2 YFSETQ. Trimming pared 5 bases from V and 3 bases from J, leaving 12 bases between. The CDR3 nucleotides are TGCGCCAGCAGTGTAACGACAGACTACAATGAGCAGTTCTTC. Protein product: CASSVTTDYNEQFF.

Notes on this clonotype: The junction differs from germline at one of its ends, possibly a read error. V gene TRBV9 combines with J gene TRBJ2-5; D tentatively fits TRBD1 or TRBD2 (6 bases each). Germline CDR1 and CDR2: SGDLS and YYNGEE. This CDR3 spans 15 amino acids. DNA for the CDR3: TGTGCCAGCAGCGTAGATCGGGGGCAACAAGAGACCCAATACTTC. Translation gives CASSVDRGQQETQYF. Variable domain in full (rest from reference TRBV9 and TRBJ2-5): DSGVTQTPKHLITATGQRVTLRCSPRSGDLSVYWYQQSLDQGLQFLIQYYNGEERAKGNILERFSAQQFPDLHSELNLSSLELGDSALYFCASSVDRGQQETQYFGPGTRLLVL.

This clonotype was seen more than once but under ten times. The chain joins TRBV5-1 to TRBJ2-3; maybe TRBD2 (5 bases). The germline gives CDR1 SGHRS, CDR2 YFSETQ. The CDR3 has 15 amino acids. V lost 3 bases and J 2 bases, leaving 13 bases between the germline ends. The CDR3 is CASSSDGIPTDTQYF. CDR3 sequence (DNA): TGCGCCAGCAGCTCAGACGGGATCCCCACAGATACGCAGTATTTT.

This clonotype was recorded many times. The V gene is TRBV19, the J gene TRBJ1-5; a possible D gene is TRBD1 (6 bases). V gave up 3 bases and J gave up 4 bases, with 13 bases separating them. The CDR3 consists of 15 residues. The V gene's germline CDR1 is LNHDA and CDR2 SQIVND (reference sequence). As DNA, the CDR3 is TGTGCCAGTAGTATCTACCAGGGGCGAAATCAGCCCCAGCATTTT. Amino acid sequence: CASSIYQGRNQPQHF.

The chain combines TRBV7-9 with TRBJ2-5; a weak D match, TRBD1 (6 bases). This CDR3 contains 14 residues. In germline, CDR1 is SEHNR, CDR2 FQNEAQ (reference sequence). V lost 6 bases and J 2 bases, leaving 13 bases between the germline ends. CDR3 protein: CASSLQGIQETQYF. DNA of the CDR3: TGTGCCAGCAGTCTGCAGGGGATACAAGAGACCCAGTACTTC. Full variable domain (missing parts from reference TRBV7-9 and TRBJ2-5): DTGVSQNPRHKITKRGQNVTFRCDPISEHNRLYWYRQTLGQGPEFLTYFQNEAQLEKSRLLSDRFSAERPKGSFSTLEIQRTEQGDSAMYLCASSLQGIQETQYFGPGTRLLVL.

The CDR3 nucleotides read TGTGCCAGCAGCCCACGGACCTTAACACCCCTCCACTTT. Protein sequence: CASSPRTLTPLHF. The chain has TRBV7-2 and TRBJ1-6; D remains ambiguous. With 5 bases removed from V and 11 bases from J, the gap between germline ends came to 13 bases. This CDR3 region has 13 residues. The germline V gene has CDR1 SGHTA and CDR2 FQGNSA.

The chain is built from TRBV20-1 and TRBJ2-1; TRBD2 agrees at 7 bases. Trimming at V came to 1 base and at J to 0 bases, leaving 0 bases not matched to a gene. There are 14 residues in the CDR3. Germline CDR1 is DFQATT and CDR2 is SNEGSKA (reference sequence). The CDR3 coding sequence is TGCAGTGCTAGAGGGGGGGGCTCCTACAATGAGCAGTTCTTC. It specifies CSARGGGSYNEQFF.

The table lists this clonotype with a few counts. The DNA of the CDR3 is TGCGCCAGCAGCTTATACCCCACAGATACGCAGTATTTT. This gives the protein CASSLYPTDTQYF. The chain couples TRBV5-1 to TRBJ2-3; D is uncertain. This CDR3 contains 13 residues. Germline V lookup: CDR1 SGHRS, CDR2 YFSETQ. The V gene lost 2 bases and the J gene lost 2 bases, with 6 bases spanning the gap.